The 27 T cell receptor beta chains reported below all come from one sample, sequenced in a study of cytomegalovirus exposure and HLA in healthy donors. The PCR was carried out with 60 Vbeta primers and 13 Jbeta primers. Data came from immunoSEQ multiplex PCR; TCRdb stores just in-frame clones and leaves some out. The sample includes 100,000 to 150,000 clones, approximately 8.9% of them seen just once. The sequenced sample consisted of PBMCs. The receptors were sampled from a woman in her thirties or forties in good health and CMV-seropositive.

In its sample, this clone was seen a few times. V and J are TRBV18 and TRBJ2-7; weak D call: TRBD1 (6 bases). This CDR3 is 13 amino acids long. V was pared by 0 bases and J by 5 bases, with 8 bases between. Germline CDR1 is KGHSH and CDR2 is LQKENI. The CDR3 is CASSPPGGHEQYF. As DNA, the CDR3 is TGTGCCAGCTCACCACCAGGGGGTCACGAGCAGTACTTC.

The V and J genes are TRBV7-2 and TRBJ1-2; 9 positions agree with TRBD1. The ends lost 4 bases at V and 4 bases at J; junction bases unmatched: 7. Germline-derived CDR1 and CDR2 are SGHTA and FQGNSA. The CDR3 is 15 residues long. Written as DNA, the CDR3 is TGTGCCAGCAGCTCCCACGGGACAGGGTTCTATGGCTACACCTTC. Translation gives CASSSHGTGFYGYTF. Based on the CDR3 plus reference TRBV7-2 and TRBJ1-2, the full variable domain is GAGVSQSPSNKVTEKGKDVELRCDPISGHTALYWYRQSLGQGLEFLIYFQGNSAPDKSGLPSDRFSAERTGGSVSTLTIQRTQQEDSAVYLCASSSHGTGFYGYTFGSGTRLTVV.

This clone has a handful of counts. V gene TRBV2 combines with J gene TRBJ2-3; 11 bases match TRBD2. The CDR3 covers 18 residues. CDR1 and CDR2 from the germline V gene are SNHLY and FYNNEI. The V gene end was trimmed by 3 bases and the J gene end by 6 bases; junction bases not matched to a gene: 14. CDR3 sequence reads: CASSETSGAFPRLDTQYF. The CDR3 DNA follows: TGTGCCAGCAGTGAGACTAGCGGGGCCTTTCCCAGATTGGATACGCAGTATTTT.

This clone appeared a few times. The chain recombines TRBV5-1 with TRBJ2-7, with 8 positions matching TRBD1. The CDR3 is 18 amino acids. Germline CDR1 is SGHRS and CDR2 is YFSETQ. V shed 3 bases, J shed 3 bases, and the junction held 17 bases outside the gene matches. Written as DNA, the CDR3 is TGCGCCAGCAGCTCGGGATTAATAACAGGACAGGGATTCTACGAGCAGTACTTC. This sequence encodes CASSSGLITGQGFYEQYF. Full variable domain (rest looked up from reference TRBV5-1 and TRBJ2-7): KAGVTQTPRYLIKTRGQQVTLSCSPISGHRSVSWYQQTPGQGLQFLFEYFSETQRNKGNFPGRFSGRQFSNSRSEMNVSTLELGDSALYLCASSSGLITGQGFYEQYFGPGTRLTVT.

A few counts support this clone. The chain is built from TRBV6-5 and TRBJ2-1; 7 bases match TRBD1. With 9 bases clipped from V and 4 bases from J, the junction kept 6 bases outside the gene matches. Germline lookup yields CDR1 MNHEY and CDR2 SVGAGI. This CDR3 is 13 amino acids long. CDR3 sequence: CASGTVLYNEQFF. CDR3 nucleotide sequence: TGTGCCAGTGGGACAGTTCTATACAATGAGCAGTTCTTC.

This clone was seen a handful of times. The chain joins TRBV6-1 to TRBJ1-2; a possible D gene is TRBD1 (6 bases). Germline loops: CDR1 MNHNS, CDR2 SASEGT. The CDR3 extends over 14 amino acids. The V gene lost 1 base and the J gene lost 4 bases, with 10 bases spanning the gap. The CDR3 nucleotides are TGTGCCAGCAGTGAAGGAGGGACAACCTATGGCTACACCTTC. Translating it yields CASSEGGTTYGYTF.

The chain links TRBV19 to TRBJ2-5; 9 bases match TRBD2. The junction had 6 bases not matched to a gene; V was cut back by 6 bases and J by 1 base. Germline V lookup: CDR1 LNHDA, CDR2 SQIVND (reference sequence). This CDR3 has 15 residues. The chain's CDR3 is CASRIGGGAQETQYF. The CDR3 bases are TGTGCCAGTAGGATTGGCGGGGGGGCCCAAGAGACCCAGTACTTC.

A few counts support this clone. The chain combines TRBV18 with TRBJ1-2; TRBD1 is a possible D gene (6 bases). The germline V and J ends were trimmed by 6 bases and 4 bases, with 15 bases remaining between them. Looked up from germline, CDR1 is KGHSH and CDR2 is LQKENI. The CDR3 covers 14 residues. The CDR3 loop reads CASSLRDNIYGYTF. As DNA, the CDR3 is TGTGCCAGCTCTCTCCGGGACAACATCTATGGCTACACCTTC.

This clone was seen more than once but under ten times. The chain recombines TRBV5-1 with TRBJ2-7; D is possibly TRBD1 (6 bases). Trimming stripped 7 bases from V and 0 bases from J, with 14 bases between. This CDR3 has 14 amino acids. Germline loops: CDR1 SGHRS, CDR2 YFSETQ. CDR3 amino acids: CASGKTGGSYEQYF. CDR3 in DNA: TGCGCCAGCGGAAAGACAGGAGGCTCCTACGAGCAGTACTTC.

The chain uses TRBV6-5 and TRBJ1-1; no clear D gene. Between the trimmed V and J ends, which lost 5 bases and 1 base, there was a span of 11 bases. The CDR3 consists of 14 residues. Germline CDR1 is MNHEY and CDR2 is SVGAGI. CDR3 DNA: TGTGCCAGCAGTGACACCAATTGGAACACTGAAGCTTTCTTT. Its translation is CASSDTNWNTEAFF.

V usage is TRBV18 and J usage is TRBJ1-2; 12 bases map to TRBD1. Germline CDR1 and CDR2: KGHSH and LQKENI. The CDR3 has 16 amino acids. Trimming took 3 bases from V and 7 from J; bases not matched to a gene: 9. The DNA of the CDR3 is TGTGCCAGCTCACCGCGAGACGGGACAGGGGGCCTTGGCTACACCTTC. This gives the protein CASSPRDGTGGLGYTF.

This clone has more than one count but fewer than ten. This chain joins TRBV29-1 and TRBJ2-3, with 9 bases identical to TRBD2. The CDR3 totals 17 residues. Looked up from germline, CDR1 is SQVTM and CDR2 is ANQGSEA. The junction had 14 bases not matched to a gene; V was cut back by 1 base and J by 6 bases. CDR3 sequence reads: CSVEGGGKRGAQDTQYF. The CDR3 DNA reads as TGCAGCGTTGAAGGGGGTGGCAAGCGGGGGGCCCAGGATACGCAGTATTTT.

The CDR3 DNA follows: TGTGCCAGCAGCCTGGGAGCGGGGCTAGGCCAAGAGACCCAGTACTTC. This translates into CASSLGAGLGQETQYF. The chain joins TRBV5-5 to TRBJ2-5, with 7 positions matching TRBD2. The CDR3 length is 16 residues. The germline CDR1 and CDR2 sequences are SGHKS and YYEKEE (reference sequence). After removal of 4 bases from V and 1 base from J, the junction contained 10 bases not matched to a gene.

This clone was seen only a few times. The chain has TRBV5-4 and TRBJ2-1, with 10 bases fitting TRBD2. V lost 0 bases to trimming and J lost 5 bases; unmatched junction nucleotides: 11. Germline CDR1 SGHNT, CDR2 YYREEE (reference sequence). The CDR3 covers 18 residues. The CDR3 loop is CASSLEWGLAGGNNEQFF. The CDR3 DNA sequence: TGTGCCAGCAGCTTGGAGTGGGGATTAGCGGGGGGTAACAATGAGCAGTTCTTC.

DNA for the CDR3: TGCGCCAGCAGTAGGGGCTCTGGGGCCAACGTCCTGACTTTC. It encodes CASSRGSGANVLTF. V usage is TRBV5-1 and J usage is TRBJ2-6; tentative D call: TRBD1 (5 bases). The CDR3 runs 14 residues. V lost 5 bases, J lost 0 bases, and 6 bases lay in between. Germline CDR1 is SGHRS and CDR2 is YFSETQ.

The gene calls are TRBV11-2 and TRBJ1-4, with D tentatively TRBD1 (5 bases). Trimming cost V 1 base and J 4 bases, with 10 bases left between them. This CDR3 spans 15 amino acids. Germline CDR1 and CDR2: SGHAT and FQNNGV. This CDR3 reads CASSLGGLFNEKLFF. DNA for the CDR3: TGTGCCAGCAGCTTAGGGGGACTGTTTAATGAAAAACTGTTTTTT.

The rearrangement links TRBV6-1 to TRBJ1-3, with D perhaps matching TRBD1 (5 bases). V was pared by 7 bases and J by 0 bases, with 13 bases between. The germline gives CDR1 MNHNS, CDR2 SASEGT. The CDR3 covers 15 residues. As DNA, the CDR3 is TGTGCCAGCAATGGGGGGTTCCCCTCTGGAAACACCATATATTTT. This gives the protein CASNGGFPSGNTIYF.

This clone was seen only a few times. The V and J genes are TRBV4-1 and TRBJ2-5; D unresolved. There are 13 residues in the CDR3. The germline V gene encodes CDR1 MGHRA and CDR2 YSYEKL. V was pared by 4 bases and J by 1 base, with 7 bases between. The CDR3 DNA reads TGCGCCAGCAGCCTCTCGGGCCAAGAGACCCAGTACTTC. This codes for CASSLSGQETQYF.

This clone was observed a few times. The J gene is TRBJ1-1, the V gene TRBV2; a possible D gene is TRBD1 (5 bases). The CDR3 length is 15 residues. CDR1 and CDR2 from the germline V gene are SNHLY and FYNNEI. Trimming shortened V by 2 bases and J by 3 bases, and 13 bases separated the two germline ends. The DNA for the CDR3 is TGTGCCAGCAGTGAAATGGGCGGCAGGGACACTGAAGCTTTCTTT. It yields the protein CASSEMGGRDTEAFF.

This clone was observed a handful of times. The chain combines TRBV19 with TRBJ2-5, with D uncertain. Germline V lookup: CDR1 LNHDA, CDR2 SQIVND (reference sequence). With 5 bases removed from V and 4 bases from J, the gap between germline ends came to 11 bases. The CDR3 is 13 residues long. CDR3 bases: TGTGCCAGTAGTCAACAGAACCGAGAGACCCAGTACTTC. Translated, it gives CASSQQNRETQYF. The full variable domain, with the rest looked up from reference TRBV19 and TRBJ2-5, is DGGITQSPKYLFRKEGQNVTLSCEQNLNHDAMYWYRQDPGQGLRLIYYSQIVNDFQKGDIAEGYSVSREKKESFPLTVTSAQKNPTAFYLCASSQQNRETQYFGPGTRLLVL.

The chain employs TRBV7-2 and TRBJ2-7; the match to TRBD1 covers 7 bases. V gave up 4 bases and J gave up 2 bases; unmatched junction bases: 5. Per the germline V gene, CDR1 is SGHTA and CDR2 is FQGNSA. This CDR3 has 14 residues. The DNA for the CDR3 is TGTGCCAGCAGCTCGTCGGGACAGCCCTACGAGCAGTACTTC. It translates to CASSSSGQPYEQYF.

This clone was detected only a few times. The V call is TRBV5-1, the J call TRBJ2-2; 8 bases align to TRBD1. The J segment lost 4 bases and the V segment lost 4 bases, leaving 6 bases of the junction unmatched. Germline V gene data show CDR1 as SGHRS and CDR2 as YFSETQ. The CDR3 has 15 residues. DNA of the CDR3: TGCGCCAGCAGCAACCAAGACAGGGGCACCGGGGAGCTGTTTTTT. This translates into CASSNQDRGTGELFF.

This clone appeared a few times. The chain employs TRBV6-6 and TRBJ1-4; TRBD1 agrees at 9 bases. This CDR3 comprises 14 residues. The V segment lost 4 bases and the J segment 5 bases; nucleotides outside the gene matches: 2. The germline V gene has CDR1 MNHNY and CDR2 SVGAGI (reference sequence). CDR3 DNA sequence: TGTGCCAGCAGTTCACAGGGGGCGAATGAAAAACTGTTTTTT. It is translated as CASSSQGANEKLFF.

This chain connects TRBV6-1 to TRBJ2-2; D is perhaps TRBD1 (6 bases). This CDR3 has 13 amino acids. The V end lost 7 bases, the J end lost 8 bases, and 14 bases lay between the germline ends. Germline V gene sequence: CDR1 MNHNS, CDR2 SASEGT. This chain's CDR3 is CASTWTVTGELFF. In DNA, the CDR3 is TGTGCCAGCACTTGGACAGTGACTGGGGAGCTGTTTTTT.

For this clone: A junction end diverges from the germline sequence, so it may reflect a read error. The genes are TRBV20-1 and TRBJ1-4; D ambiguous. CDR1 and CDR2 from the germline V gene are DFQATT and SNEGSKA (reference sequence). CDR3 length equals 10 residues. CDR3 amino acids: CSARGDDLLF. The CDR3 nucleotides are TGCAGTGCTAGGGGCGACGATCTCCTTTTT.

The rearrangement joins TRBV6-6 to TRBJ2-5; D is undetermined. This CDR3 comprises 13 residues. V was shortened by 5 bases and J by 1 base, with 8 bases between the two germline ends. Germline assignment: CDR1 MNHNY and CDR2 SVGAGI (reference sequence). The CDR3 reads CASSPPGQETQYF. The CDR3 nucleotides read TGTGCCAGCAGTCCCCCCGGCCAAGAGACCCAGTACTTC.

The CDR3 loop is CASSFSVSYEQYF. Here the CDR3 DNA reads TGCGCCAGCAGCTTCAGCGTGTCCTACGAGCAGTACTTC. The chain joins TRBV5-1 to TRBJ2-7; D not certain. Deletions cut 2 bases from V and 1 base from J, with 7 bases between. The germline gives CDR1 SGHRS, CDR2 YFSETQ. There are 13 residues in the CDR3.